This is a list of T cell receptor beta chains from one sample in a study of cytomegalovirus exposure and HLA in healthy donors. The method was immunoSEQ multiplex PCR; TCRdb's version includes in-frame clones alone and lacks a portion of them. Seen here are under 200,000 clones, around 75% observed once, and the top ten hold roughly 8%. Sequencing was carried out using PBMCs. Receptors were obtained from a woman aged 40 to 55 in good health and CMV-seropositive. The CDR3 runs from the conserved cysteine through the conserved F or W. A D gene is named only where the DNA matches it firmly. Part of the rows lack a size; the others show once, few, many or a class for expanded clones.

TRBV5-6	TRBD1	-	TRBJ1-3	CASSYPILRTGENTIYF	TGTGCCAGCAGCTATCCAATACTCCGGACAGGGGAAAACACCATATATTTT
TRBV7-6	-	-	TRBJ1-1	CASSLRTPGTEAFF	TGTGCCAGCAGCTTAAGGACACCCGGCACTGAAGCTTTCTTT
TRBV13	-	-	TRBJ1-3	CASSLEGLGGNTIYF	TGTGCCAGCAGCTTAGAGGGGTTAGGAGGAAACACCATATATTTT
TRBV5-4	TRBD2	-	TRBJ2-2	CASSSIAGGPSLTGELFF	TGTGCCAGCAGCTCAATAGCGGGAGGGCCATCTTTGACCGGGGAGCTGTTTTTT
TRBV19	-	once	TRBJ1-5	CASNGPTGPQHF	TGTGCCAGTAATGGGCCCACTGGGCCCCAGCATTTT
TRBV19	TRBD1	-	TRBJ1-3	CASSIGQGGHTIYF	TGTGCCAGTAGTATTGGACAGGGGGGGCACACCATATATTTT
TRBV7-6	-	-	TRBJ2-7	CASSLVTGPLTSGEQYF	TGTGCCAGCAGCTTAGTCACGGGTCCGTTGACGTCTGGCGAGCAGTACTTC
TRBV28	TRBD2	-	TRBJ2-7	CASSLRVPSGGDEQYF	TGTGCCAGCAGTTTACGTGTCCCCTCGGGGGGTGACGAGCAGTACTTC
TRBV18	-	-	TRBJ2-2	CASSPRITGSDGELFF	TGTGCCAGCTCACCCCGGATAACAGGGTCCGACGGGGAGCTGTTTTTT
TRBV28	-	-	TRBJ2-1	CASSLWSSSYNEQFF	TGTGCCAGCAGTTTATGGTCCAGCTCCTACAATGAGCAGTTCTTC
TRBV6-6	-	-	TRBJ1-3	CASTRSRGTGNTIYF	TGTGCCAGCACCCGAAGTAGGGGGACTGGAAACACCATATATTTT
TRBV7-9	-	-	TRBJ2-1	CASSLGGQPSYNEQFF	TGTGCCAGCAGCTTAGGAGGGCAGCCTTCCTACAATGAGCAGTTCTTC
TRBV19	TRBD1	once	TRBJ1-4	CASRPQGARVTNEKLFF	TGTGCCAGTAGACCACAGGGGGCCAGGGTGACTAATGAAAAACTGTTTTTT
TRBV29-1	-	-	TRBJ2-7	CSVEDRPGDYEQYF	TGCAGCGTTGAAGATCGCCCCGGGGACTACGAGCAGTACTTC
TRBV30	-	-	TRBJ2-2	CAWRPAVGGSGELFF	TGTGCCTGGAGACCGGCCGTTGGAGGGTCCGGGGAGCTGTTTTTT
TRBV11-2	-	-	TRBJ2-7	CASSARLGSYEQYF	TGTGCCAGCAGCGCCCGACTAGGATCCTACGAGCAGTACTTC
TRBV5-1	TRBD2	few	TRBJ2-1	CASSLEGLAALNEQFF	TGCGCCAGCAGCTTGGAAGGACTAGCGGCTTTAAATGAGCAGTTCTTC
TRBV18	-	few	TRBJ2-7	CASSPRGIPPYEQYF	TGTGCCAGCTCACCAAGAGGGATTCCCCCGTACGAGCAGTACTTC
TRBV29-1	-	-	TRBJ2-2	CSVEGAAGELFF	TGCAGCGTTGAAGGGGCAGCCGGGGAGCTGTTTTTT
TRBV19	TRBD1	-	TRBJ1-5	CASSRQGNQPQHF	TGTGCCAGTAGTAGACAGGGGAATCAGCCCCAGCATTTT
TRBV28	-	-	TRBJ2-7	CASSLSVAPYEQYF	TGTGCCAGCAGTTTATCGGTAGCTCCCTACGAGCAGTACTTC
TRBV28	-	-	TRBJ2-7	CASSLGLEQYF	TGTGCCAGCAGTTTGGGGCTCGAGCAGTACTTC
TRBV7-2	-	-	TRBJ2-1	CASSLEVQASNEQFF	TGTGCCAGCAGCTTAGAAGTTCAGGCTTCCAATGAGCAGTTCTTC
TRBV4-3	-	once	TRBJ1-1	CASSQDRTEAFF	TGCGCCAGCAGCCAAGACAGGACTGAAGCTTTCTTT
TRBV7-2	TRBD1	once	TRBJ1-1	CASSQSIRGPVNTEAFF	TGTGCCAGCAGCCAATCGATCAGGGGGCCGGTGAACACTGAAGCTTTCTTT
TRBV7-2	-	-	TRBJ2-5	CASSRRDLQETQYF	TGTGCCAGCAGTCGACGGGACTTACAAGAGACCCAGTACTTC
TRBV5-1	TRBD2	-	TRBJ2-1	CASSPTRGDYRARRFF	TGCGCCAGCAGCCCTACACGTGGGGACTACCGGGCGCGGCGGTTCTTC
TRBV6-5	TRBD1	-	TRBJ1-5	CASRAHRGPQHF	TGTGCCAGCAGGGCGCACAGGGGGCCCCAGCATTTT
TRBV28	-	few	TRBJ2-7	CASSTDSAEQYF	TGTGCCAGCAGCACGGACTCCGCCGAGCAGTACTTC
TRBV7-9	TRBD2	once	TRBJ2-1	CASSSGTSGIGEQFF	TGTGCCAGCAGCTCCGGGACTAGCGGGATTGGGGAGCAGTTCTTC
TRBV28	-	few	TRBJ1-2	CASRLGGNYGYTF	TGTGCCAGCAGGCTCGGGGGAAACTATGGCTACACCTTC
TRBV30	TRBD2	-	TRBJ2-1	CAWENAPGTSGRYNEQFF	TGTGCCTGGGAGAACGCCCCAGGGACTAGCGGGAGGTACAATGAGCAGTTCTTC
TRBV5-5	TRBD2	-	TRBJ2-7	CASSLDSTLGSGSFYEQYF	TGTGCCAGCAGCTTGGACTCCACCTTAGGGAGCGGGAGTTTCTACGAGCAGTACTTC
TRBV28	TRBD1	-	TRBJ2-7	CASRGTVTYEQYF	TGTGCCAGCAGAGGGACAGTAACCTACGAGCAGTACTTC
TRBV28	-	-	TRBJ1-6	CASSLPAGGNSPLHF	TGTGCCAGCAGTCTCCCGGCAGGTGGCAATTCACCCCTCCACTTT
TRBV11-2	TRBD2	-	TRBJ2-7	CASSLVPLAGDEQYF	TGTGCCAGCAGCTTAGTCCCACTAGCGGGAGACGAGCAGTACTTC
TRBV28	-	once	TRBJ2-7	CASSFGGHFRDSLSGDTTYEQYF	TGTGCCAGCAGTTTCGGGGGGCATTTCCGGGACTCTCTATCTGGGGATACTACCTACGAGCAGTACTTC
TRBV30	-	-	TRBJ1-2	CAWTYRTGQFQGF	TGTGCCTGGACATATCGCACCGGACAGTTTCAGGGCTTC
TRBV15	TRBD1	-	TRBJ2-7	CATSRFGTDYEQYF	TGTGCCACCAGCCGTTTTGGGACAGACTACGAGCAGTACTTC
TRBV4-1	TRBD2	-	TRBJ2-7	CASSHTSSGNEQYF	TGCGCCAGCAGCCACACCTCTAGCGGGAACGAGCAGTACTTC
TRBV7-3	-	-	TRBJ2-5	CASSLNGETQYF	TGTGCCAGCAGCTTGAACGGGGAGACCCAGTACTTC
TRBV7-3	-	once	TRBJ1-2	CASSLAAGDDKSYTF	TGTGCCAGCAGCTTAGCGGCAGGGGACGACAAGAGCTACACCTTC
TRBV6-6	-	-	TRBJ2-7	CASMVRVQAHEQYF	TGTGCCAGCATGGTAAGGGTACAGGCCCACGAGCAGTACTTC
TRBV28	TRBD1	-	TRBJ1-1	CASRQGAGNTEAFF	TGTGCCAGCAGACAGGGGGCCGGGAACACTGAAGCTTTCTTT
TRBV10-2	TRBD1	once	TRBJ1-1	CARSTGGTEAFF	TGCGCCAGATCGACAGGGGGCACTGAAGCTTTCTTT
TRBV6-5	-	-	TRBJ2-7	CASSRTGSGYEQYF	TGTGCCAGCAGCCGGACGGGGTCCGGTTACGAGCAGTACTTC
TRBV10-2	TRBD2	-	TRBJ2-7	CASSEKQAGAYEQYF	TGCGCCAGCAGTGAGAAACAGGCGGGGGCCTACGAGCAGTACTTC
TRBV27	-	-	TRBJ2-2	CASSSPGTGETGELFF	TGTGCCAGCAGTTCTCCCGGGACTGGAGAGACCGGGGAGCTGTTTTTT
TRBV6-1	TRBD2	-	TRBJ2-5	CASSDGLAAKETQYF	TGTGCCAGCAGTGATGGACTAGCGGCGAAAGAGACCCAGTACTTC
TRBV29-1	TRBD2	few	TRBJ2-2	CSVAGTSGRWGTGELFF	TGCAGCGTGGCCGGGACTAGCGGGAGATGGGGCACCGGGGAGCTGTTTTTT
TRBV6-1	-	-	TRBJ1-1	CASSVTGMNTEAFF	TGTGCCAGCAGTGTGACAGGTATGAACACTGAAGCTTTCTTT
TRBV7-9	-	-	TRBJ2-7	CASSSNRGGYEQYF	TGTGCCAGCAGCTCGAACAGGGGAGGCTACGAGCAGTACTTC
TRBV4-3	-	-	TRBJ1-4	CASSQGTTNEKLFF	TGCGCCAGCAGCCAAGGTACAACTAATGAAAAACTGTTTTTT
TRBV28	-	few	TRBJ2-7	CAGRRAGGSYEQYF	TGTGCCGGCCGGAGGGCAGGGGGATCCTACGAGCAGTACTTC
TRBV30	TRBD1	-	TRBJ2-5	CAWGGTGETETQYF	TGTGCCTGGGGGGGGACAGGTGAAACGGAGACCCAGTACTTC
TRBV2	-	-	TRBJ1-5	CASGQTYSNQPQHF	TGTGCCAGCGGACAGACATATAGCAATCAGCCCCAGCATTTT
TRBV11-1	TRBD1	-	TRBJ2-5	CASSFLDRGVETQYF	TGTGCCAGCAGCTTTTTGGACAGGGGTGTGGAGACCCAGTACTTC